Included here is one T cell receptor beta chain sequence, with context. Sequencing used immunoSEQ multiplex PCR; TCRdb keeps in-frame clones, though not all of them. This repertoire shows a few million clones, 90% to 95% found once; its top ten account for roughly 0.36%. This sample was taken from a study of shared clonotypes between healthy human individuals. The donors were adults (healthy and HIV-negative) with no recent acute infections or vaccinations. In the CD4+ fraction, cells were divided into CD45RA+ naive and CD45RA-negative memory subsets. Germline CDR1 reads SQVTM; CDR2 reads ANQGSEA. The CDR3 has 12 residues. With 4 bases removed from V and 4 bases from J, the gap between germline ends came to 10 bases.

The sequence came from a man in his late teens or twenties in good health. Some clones in this sample may be carry-over from other donors' samples. V gene TRBV29-1 combines with J gene TRBJ1-1; D unclear. Material: naive CD4+ T cells from PBMCs. Indicated subset: CD45RA+ positively selected. The CDR3 DNA reads TGCAGCGTTGTGGGGTTCCTCACTGAAGCTTTCTTT. Its translation: CSVVGFLTEAFF.